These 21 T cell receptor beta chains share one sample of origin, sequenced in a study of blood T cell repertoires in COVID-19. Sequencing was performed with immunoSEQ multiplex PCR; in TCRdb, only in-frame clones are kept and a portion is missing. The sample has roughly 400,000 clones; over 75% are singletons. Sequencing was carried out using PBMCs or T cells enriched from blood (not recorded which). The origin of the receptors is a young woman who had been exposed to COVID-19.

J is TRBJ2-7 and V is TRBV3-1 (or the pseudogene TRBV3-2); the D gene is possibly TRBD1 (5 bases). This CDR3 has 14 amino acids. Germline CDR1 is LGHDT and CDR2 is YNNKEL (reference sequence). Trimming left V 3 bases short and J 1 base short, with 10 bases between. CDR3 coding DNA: TGTGCCAGCAGCCATTATCAGGGTTCCTACGAGCAGTACTTC. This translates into CASSHYQGSYEQYF.

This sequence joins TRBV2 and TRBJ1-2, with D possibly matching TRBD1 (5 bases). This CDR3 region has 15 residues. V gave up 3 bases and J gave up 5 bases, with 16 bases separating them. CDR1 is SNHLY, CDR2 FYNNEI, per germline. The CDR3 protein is CASSEGGFTGYGYTF. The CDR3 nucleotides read TGTGCCAGCAGTGAGGGTGGGTTTACAGGTTATGGCTACACCTTC.

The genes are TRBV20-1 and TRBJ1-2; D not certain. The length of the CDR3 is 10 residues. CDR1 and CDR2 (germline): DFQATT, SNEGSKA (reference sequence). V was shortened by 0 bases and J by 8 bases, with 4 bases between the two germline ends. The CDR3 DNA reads TGCAGTGCTAGAGATGGCGGCTACACCTTC. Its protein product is CSARDGGYTF.

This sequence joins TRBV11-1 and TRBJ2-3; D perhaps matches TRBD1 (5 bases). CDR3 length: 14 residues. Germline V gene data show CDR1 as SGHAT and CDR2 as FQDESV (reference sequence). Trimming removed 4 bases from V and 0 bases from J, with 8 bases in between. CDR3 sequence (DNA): TGTGCCAGCAGCTCGACAGATAGCACAGATACGCAGTATTTT. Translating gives CASSSTDSTDTQYF.

The CDR3 sequence: CASSYGTGGVEGYTF. DNA of the CDR3: TGTGCCAGCAGTTACGGCACAGGGGGCGTGGAGGGCTACACCTTC. This rearrangement joins TRBV6-2 or TRBV6-3 to TRBJ1-2; 9 bases are shared with TRBD1. Unmatched junction bases numbered 9, after V lost 2 bases and J lost 8 bases. The CDR3 has 15 residues. Germline lookup yields CDR1 MNHEY and CDR2 SVGEGT.

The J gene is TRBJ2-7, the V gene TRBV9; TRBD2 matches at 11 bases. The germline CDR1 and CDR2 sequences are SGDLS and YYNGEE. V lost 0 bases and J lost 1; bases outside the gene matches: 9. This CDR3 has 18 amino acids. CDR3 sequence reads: CASSVGTSGFGVSYEQYF. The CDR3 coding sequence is TGTGCCAGCAGCGTAGGGACTAGCGGGTTCGGCGTATCCTACGAGCAGTACTTC.

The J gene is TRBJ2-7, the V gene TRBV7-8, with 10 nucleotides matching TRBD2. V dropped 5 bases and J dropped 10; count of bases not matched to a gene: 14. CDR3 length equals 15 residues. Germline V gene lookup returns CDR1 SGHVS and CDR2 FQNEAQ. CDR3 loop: CASSPTVTSGIVQYF. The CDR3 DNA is TGTGCCAGCAGCCCTACAGTCACTAGCGGGATAGTACAGTACTTC. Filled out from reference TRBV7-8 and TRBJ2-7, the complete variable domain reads GAGVSQSPRYKVAKRGQDVALRCDPISGHVSLFWYQQALGQGPEFLTYFQNEAQLDKSGLPSDRFFAERPEGSVSTLKIQRTQQEDSAVYLCASSPTVTSGIVQYFGPGTRLTVT.

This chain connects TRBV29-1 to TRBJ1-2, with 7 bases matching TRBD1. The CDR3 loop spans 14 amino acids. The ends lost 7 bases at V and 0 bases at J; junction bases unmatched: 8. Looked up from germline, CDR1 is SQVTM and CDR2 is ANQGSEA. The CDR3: CSAEQGSSNYGYTF. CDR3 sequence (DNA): TGCAGCGCGGAACAGGGGAGCTCTAACTATGGCTACACCTTC.

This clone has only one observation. This CDR3 is CASSQVRRSYNEQFF. As DNA, the CDR3 is TGCGCCAGCAGCCAAGTGAGACGGAGCTACAATGAGCAGTTCTTC. The chain has TRBV4-1 and TRBJ2-1; D unresolved. V was pared by 1 base and J by 3 bases, with 10 bases between. Germline V gene sequence: CDR1 MGHRA, CDR2 YSYEKL. The CDR3 runs to 15 residues.

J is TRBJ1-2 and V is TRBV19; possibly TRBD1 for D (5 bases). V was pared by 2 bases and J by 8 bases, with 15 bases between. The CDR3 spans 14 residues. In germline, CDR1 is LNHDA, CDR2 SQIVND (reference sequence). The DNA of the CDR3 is TGTGCCAGTAGTATACAGGGATTGTTGGACGGCTACACCTTC. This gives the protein CASSIQGLLDGYTF.

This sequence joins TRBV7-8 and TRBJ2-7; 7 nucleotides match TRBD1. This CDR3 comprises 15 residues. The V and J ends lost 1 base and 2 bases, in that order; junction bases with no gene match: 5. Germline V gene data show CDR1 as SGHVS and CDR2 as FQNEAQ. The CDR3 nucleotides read TGTGCCAGCAGCTTAGGCCTCGGGACAGCCTACGAGCAGTACTTC. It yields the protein CASSLGLGTAYEQYF.

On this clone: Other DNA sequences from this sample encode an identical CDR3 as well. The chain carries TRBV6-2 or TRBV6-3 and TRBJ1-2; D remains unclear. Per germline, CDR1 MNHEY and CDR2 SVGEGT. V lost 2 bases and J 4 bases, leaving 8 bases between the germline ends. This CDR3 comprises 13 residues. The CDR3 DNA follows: TGTGCCAGCAGTTACAGGCCAGGCTATGGCTACACCTTC. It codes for CASSYRPGYGYTF.

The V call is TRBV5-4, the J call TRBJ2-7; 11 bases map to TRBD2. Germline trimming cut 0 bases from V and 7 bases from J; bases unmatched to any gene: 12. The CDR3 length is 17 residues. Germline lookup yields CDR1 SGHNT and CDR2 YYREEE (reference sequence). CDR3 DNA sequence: TGTGCCAGCAGCTTGGGAACTAGCGGGAGAGTTATTAGGGAGCAGTACTTC. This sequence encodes CASSLGTSGRVIREQYF.

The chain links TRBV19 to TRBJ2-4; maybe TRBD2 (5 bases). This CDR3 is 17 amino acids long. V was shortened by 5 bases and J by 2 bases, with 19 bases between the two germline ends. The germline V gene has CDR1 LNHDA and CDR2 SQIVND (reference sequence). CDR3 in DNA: TGTGCCAGTAGTCTGGGGAGTGGGGTAGGGTCCAAAAACATTCAGTACTTC. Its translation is CASSLGSGVGSKNIQYF.

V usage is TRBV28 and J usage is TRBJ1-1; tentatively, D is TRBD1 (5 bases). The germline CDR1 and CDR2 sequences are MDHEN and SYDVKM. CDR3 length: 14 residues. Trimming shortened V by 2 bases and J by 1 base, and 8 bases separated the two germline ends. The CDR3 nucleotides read TGTGCCAGCAGTTTAGGACACCCGAACACTGAAGCTTTCTTT. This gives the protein CASSLGHPNTEAFF.

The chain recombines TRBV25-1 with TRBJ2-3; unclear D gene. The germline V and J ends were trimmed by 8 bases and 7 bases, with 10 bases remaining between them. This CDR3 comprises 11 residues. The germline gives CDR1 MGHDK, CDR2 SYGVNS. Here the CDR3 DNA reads TGTGCCAGCGCCCGAGCTAATACGCAGTATTTT. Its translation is CASARANTQYF.

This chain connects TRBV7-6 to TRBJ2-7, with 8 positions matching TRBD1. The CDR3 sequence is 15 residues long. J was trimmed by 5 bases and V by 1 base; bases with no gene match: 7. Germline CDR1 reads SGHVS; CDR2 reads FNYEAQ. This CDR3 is CASSLVGQGLDEQYF. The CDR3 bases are TGTGCCAGCAGCTTAGTTGGACAGGGTTTGGACGAGCAGTACTTC.

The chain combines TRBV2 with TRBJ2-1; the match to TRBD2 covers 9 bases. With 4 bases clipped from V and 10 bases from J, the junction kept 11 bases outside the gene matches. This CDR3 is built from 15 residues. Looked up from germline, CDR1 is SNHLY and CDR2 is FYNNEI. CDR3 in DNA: TGTGCCAGCAGTGGGGCTAGCGGGATGGGAACAGAGCAGTTCTTC. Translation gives CASSGASGMGTEQFF.

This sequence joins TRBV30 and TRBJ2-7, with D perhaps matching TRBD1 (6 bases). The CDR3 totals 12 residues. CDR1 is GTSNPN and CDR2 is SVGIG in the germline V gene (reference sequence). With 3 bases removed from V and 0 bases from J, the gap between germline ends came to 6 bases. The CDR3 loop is CAWRTGSYEQYF. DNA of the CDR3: TGTGCCTGGAGGACAGGCTCCTACGAGCAGTACTTC.

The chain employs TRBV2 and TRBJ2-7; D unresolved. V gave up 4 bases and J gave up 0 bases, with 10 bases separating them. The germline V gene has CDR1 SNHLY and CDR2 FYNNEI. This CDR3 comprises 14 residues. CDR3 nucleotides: TGTGCCAGCAGTGGACTCTCGGCCTCCTACGAGCAGTACTTC. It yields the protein CASSGLSASYEQYF.

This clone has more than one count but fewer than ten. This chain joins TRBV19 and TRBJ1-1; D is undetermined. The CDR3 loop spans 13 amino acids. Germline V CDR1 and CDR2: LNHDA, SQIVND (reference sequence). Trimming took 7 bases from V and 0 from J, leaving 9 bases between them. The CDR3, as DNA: TGTGCCAGTAATTTGGGCCTGAACACTGAAGCTTTCTTT. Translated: CASNLGLNTEAFF.